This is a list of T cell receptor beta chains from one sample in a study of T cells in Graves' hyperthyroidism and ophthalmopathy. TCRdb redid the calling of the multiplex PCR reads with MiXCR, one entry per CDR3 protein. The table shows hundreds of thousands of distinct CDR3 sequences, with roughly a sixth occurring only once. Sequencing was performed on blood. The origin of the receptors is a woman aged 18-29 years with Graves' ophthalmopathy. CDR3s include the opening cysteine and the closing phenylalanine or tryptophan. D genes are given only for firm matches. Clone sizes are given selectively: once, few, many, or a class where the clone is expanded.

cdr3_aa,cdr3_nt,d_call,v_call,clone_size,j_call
CASTRLAGGPSYNEQFF,TGTGCCAGCACCAGACTAGCGGGGGGCCCCTCCTACAATGAGCAGTTCTTC,TRBD2,TRBV6-1,many,TRBJ2-1
CASSEQFPGQSFNQPQHF,TGTGCCAGCAGTGAACAGTTTCCGGGACAGAGTTTCAATCAGCCCCAGCATTTT,TRBD1,TRBV2,many,TRBJ1-5
CASSVSGGQGTSTGELFF,TGTGCCAGCAGCGTCTCTGGGGGACAGGGGACCTCTACCGGGGAGCTGTTTTTT,TRBD1,TRBV9,many,TRBJ2-2
CASSSGLGGYNEQFF,TGTGCCAGCAGTTCAGGTTTAGGAGGATACAATGAGCAGTTCTTC,-,TRBV12-3/TRBV12-4,many,TRBJ2-1
CASSPMGQETQYF,TGTGCCAGCAGCCCCATGGGGCAAGAGACCCAGTACTTC,-,TRBV9,-,TRBJ2-5
CASSDLMAWETQYF,TGTGCCAGCAGTGATTTAATGGCCTGGGAGACCCAGTACTTC,-,TRBV2,many,TRBJ2-5
CASSLSAREETQYF,TGTGCCAGCAGTTTGTCAGCCCGTGAAGAGACCCAGTACTTC,-,TRBV12-3/TRBV12-4,many,TRBJ2-5
CASAYGTSGFYEQYF,TGTGCCAGCGCCTACGGGACTAGCGGCTTCTACGAGCAGTACTTC,TRBD2,TRBV7-9,many,TRBJ2-7
CASKGLRSTSNQPQHF,TGTGCCAGCAAGGGCCTGCGTTCCACCAGCAATCAGCCCCAGCATTTT,-,TRBV2,few,TRBJ1-5
CASRFRTANNEQFF,TGTGCCAGTAGATTTAGGACAGCGAACAATGAGCAGTTCTTC,-,TRBV19,-,TRBJ2-1
CASSEGLAGTYEQYF,TGTGCCAGCAGTGAAGGGCTAGCGGGAACCTACGAGCAGTACTTC,TRBD2,TRBV6-1,few,TRBJ2-7
CASSDGRNNEQFF,TGTGCCAGCAGTGATGGGCGGAACAATGAGCAGTTCTTC,-,TRBV2,many,TRBJ2-1
CSARDLGLSSFGEQYF,TGCAGTGCTAGAGACCTCGGACTATCAAGTTTCGGCGAGCAGTACTTC,-,TRBV20-1,-,TRBJ2-7
CASSSPTILANYGYTF,TGTGCCAGCAGCTCGCCCACGATCTTGGCCAACTATGGCTACACCTTC,-,TRBV11-2,many,TRBJ1-2
CASSEDPSGGTGELFF,TGTGCCAGCAGCGAAGACCCCTCTGGGGGCACCGGGGAGCTGTTTTTT,-,TRBV7-3,-,TRBJ2-2
CSATTGVYTDTQYF,TGCAGTGCTACCACGGGGGTGTACACAGATACGCAGTATTTT,-,TRBV20-1,-,TRBJ2-3
CATSDLRTGLTDTQYF,TGTGCCACCAGTGATTTGAGGACAGGATTAACAGATACGCAGTATTTT,TRBD1,TRBV24-1,many,TRBJ2-3
CSATPSGTGGSSGYTF,TGCAGTGCTACCCCTTCCGGGACAGGGGGCTCCTCTGGCTACACCTTC,TRBD1,TRBV20-1,-,TRBJ1-2
CSAPPDGAANTGELFF,TGCAGTGCTCCTCCTGATGGGGCGGCGAACACCGGGGAGCTGTTTTTT,-,TRBV20-1,few,TRBJ2-2
CASSLNLGGYTF,TGTGCCAGCAGTTTAAATCTGGGAGGCTACACCTTC,-,TRBV28,many,TRBJ1-2
CASSLLQGGETQYF,TGTGCCAGTAGTCTCTTGCAGGGAGGAGAGACCCAGTACTTC,-,TRBV19,few,TRBJ2-5
CASTESLAVLTYEQYF,TGTGCCAGCACGGAGTCGCTAGCGGTGTTAACCTACGAGCAGTACTTC,TRBD2,TRBV6-2/TRBV6-3,-,TRBJ2-7
CASSTAEGRYYNEQFF,TGTGCCAGCAGCACGGCCGAGGGACGGTACTACAATGAGCAGTTCTTC,-,TRBV6-1,many,TRBJ2-1
CGVVGIKGGFFGSTEAFF,TGCGGCGTTGTGGGCATTAAAGGGGGATTTTTCGGAAGCACTGAAGCTTTCTTT,-,TRBV29-1,-,TRBJ1-1
CASSAGFTYEQYF,TGTGCCAGCAGCGCGGGGTTTACCTACGAGCAGTACTTC,-,TRBV27,-,TRBJ2-7
CASSLLPGLAPVSTDTQYF,TGTGCCAGCAGTCTGCTCCCGGGACTAGCGCCTGTAAGCACAGATACGCAGTATTTT,TRBD2,TRBV27,-,TRBJ2-3
CASSQVSGQPTYEQYF,TGCGCCAGCAGCCAAGTATCGGGACAGCCCACCTACGAGCAGTACTTC,TRBD1,TRBV4-1,few,TRBJ2-7
CASSLVVTRAYEQYF,TGCGCCAGCAGCTTGGTGGTGACAAGGGCCTACGAGCAGTACTTC,-,TRBV5-1,few,TRBJ2-7
CASSYRGFTEAFF,TGTGCCAGCAGTTACAGGGGGTTCACTGAAGCTTTCTTT,TRBD1,TRBV2,many,TRBJ1-1
CASSEEAGRQETQYF,TGTGCCAGCAGTGAAGAGGCGGGGAGACAAGAGACCCAGTACTTC,-,TRBV6-1,many,TRBJ2-5
CASRGPDPYEQYF,TGTGCCAGTAGAGGACCGGATCCCTACGAGCAGTACTTC,-,TRBV19,-,TRBJ2-7
CASSYGGDREGETQYF,TGTGCCAGCAGTTACGGCGGGGACAGGGAAGGAGAGACCCAGTACTTC,TRBD1,TRBV6-5,many,TRBJ2-5
CASGLERRGRVGDYGYTF,TGTGCTAGTGGTTTGGAACGGCGGGGACGAGTAGGTGACTATGGCTACACCTTC,-,TRBV12-5,many,TRBJ1-2
CASSLTIGGEAFF,TGTGCCAGCAGCTTAACAATCGGGGGTGAAGCTTTCTTT,-,TRBV7-3,many,TRBJ1-1
CASSSTTGYEQYF,TGCGCCAGCAGCTCGACTACGGGGTACGAGCAGTACTTC,-,TRBV5-1,many,TRBJ2-7
CASSSTGAEQFF,TGTGCCAGCAGTTCTACAGGGGCAGAGCAGTTCTTC,TRBD1,TRBV2,many,TRBJ2-1
CASSLQETEAFF,TGTGCCAGCAGTTTGCAGGAAACTGAAGCTTTCTTT,-,TRBV28,many,TRBJ1-1
CASSLVPNLNTEAFF,TGCGCCAGCAGCTTGGTACCGAACCTGAACACTGAAGCTTTCTTT,-,TRBV5-1,many,TRBJ1-1
CASSEQGNQPQHF,TGTGCCAGCAGTGAACAGGGGAATCAGCCCCAGCATTTT,-,TRBV2,many,TRBJ1-5
CASSFPGDNEQFF,TGTGCCAGCAGCTTTCCGGGGGACAATGAGCAGTTCTTC,-,TRBV7-8,-,TRBJ2-1
CASSYSGMPYEQYF,TGTGCCAGCAGTTATAGCGGGATGCCCTACGAGCAGTACTTC,TRBD2,TRBV12-3/TRBV12-4,many,TRBJ2-7
CASSLEVGWHYGYTF,TGCGCCAGCAGCTTGGAAGTCGGGTGGCACTATGGCTACACCTTC,-,TRBV5-1,-,TRBJ1-2
CSARDKGPRSSYNSPLHF,TGCAGTGCTAGAGATAAAGGGCCGAGGAGCTCCTATAATTCACCCCTCCACTTT,-,TRBV20-1,few,TRBJ1-6
CASSYTRRRDRGPFPDYGYTF,TGTGCCAGCAGTTACACTCGGAGACGGGACAGGGGGCCGTTCCCCGACTATGGCTACACCTTC,TRBD1,TRBV6-6,few,TRBJ1-2
CASSLNLRGASYEQYF,TGCGCCAGCAGCTTGAATTTGCGAGGGGCCTCCTACGAGCAGTACTTC,-,TRBV5-1,many,TRBJ2-7
CASSMVFPINTGELFF,TGTGCCAGTAGTATGGTGTTCCCTATAAACACCGGGGAGCTGTTTTTT,-,TRBV19,-,TRBJ2-2
CSARAAQTSKAFF,TGCAGTGCTAGAGCAGCGCAGACCTCAAAAGCTTTCTTT,-,TRBV20-1,-,TRBJ1-1
CASRRTGTNYEQYF,TGTGCCAGCAGAAGAACCGGGACCAACTACGAGCAGTACTTC,-,TRBV6-1,-,TRBJ2-7
CASSLGDSPNQPQHF,TGTGCCAGCAGCTTAGGGGACAGCCCCAATCAGCCCCAGCATTTT,TRBD1,TRBV7-8,many,TRBJ1-5
CASSLSPGYEQYF,TGCGCCAGCAGCTTGTCCCCAGGATACGAGCAGTACTTC,-,TRBV5-1,many,TRBJ2-7
CASSQGQGYKSEAFF,TGTGCCAGCAGTCAAGGACAGGGGTACAAATCTGAAGCTTTCTTT,TRBD1,TRBV11-1,many,TRBJ1-1
CASSLDGPAKNIQYF,TGCGCCAGCAGCTTGGACGGTCCAGCCAAAAACATTCAGTACTTC,-,TRBV5-1,few,TRBJ2-4
CSVAGESSYEQYF,TGCAGCGTTGCGGGGGAAAGCTCCTACGAGCAGTACTTC,-,TRBV29-1,-,TRBJ2-7
CATSRDPGQGDTQYF,TGTGCCACCAGCAGAGATCCAGGACAGGGAGATACGCAGTATTTT,TRBD1,TRBV15,once,TRBJ2-3
CASSSTSGGSNEQFF,TGTGCCAGCAGCTCCACTAGCGGGGGGTCGAATGAGCAGTTCTTC,TRBD2,TRBV5-6,-,TRBJ2-1
CASSPLTAPGTGYTF,TGTGCCAGCAGCCCGCTGACGGCCCCGGGGACGGGCTACACCTTC,-,TRBV7-9,many,TRBJ1-2
CASSFDREYTF,TGTGCCAGCAGTTTTGACAGGGAATACACCTTC,TRBD1,TRBV12-3/TRBV12-4,many,TRBJ1-2
CASSLAGTGYQKLFF,TGTGCCAGCAGCTTAGCGGGGACAGGGTATCAAAAACTGTTTTTT,TRBD1,TRBV11-2,many,TRBJ1-4
CSALTRSADTQYF,TGCAGCGCCCTGACTAGGTCGGCAGATACGCAGTATTTT,-,TRBV29-1,few,TRBJ2-3
CASTRGGENTEAFF,TGTGCCAGCACCCGAGGGGGAGAGAACACTGAAGCTTTCTTT,-,TRBV3-1,many,TRBJ1-1